The next 4 T cell receptor beta chains were all read from a single sample in a study of cytomegalovirus exposure and HLA in healthy donors. PCR primers comprised 60 Vbeta and 13 Jbeta primers. TCRdb's table, derived via immunoSEQ multiplex PCR, lists solely in-frame clones and lacks some. The data hold 200,000 to 250,000 clones, with more than 60% observed a single time. The sequencing sample was made of PBMCs. Source of these receptors: a man aged 50-60 years in good health and CMV-seronegative.

This chain joins TRBV15 and TRBJ2-7; no clear D. The germline CDR1 and CDR2 sequences are LNHNV and YYDKDF (reference sequence). The CDR3 has 14 amino acids. Deletions cut 0 bases from V and 4 bases from J, with 10 bases between. CDR3 amino acids: CATSRDLSSYEQYF. Here the CDR3 DNA reads TGTGCCACCAGCAGAGATCTTAGCAGTTACGAGCAGTACTTC.

CDR3 nucleotides: TGTGCCAGCAGTTTAGGAGGGCGGAATAGCAATCAGCCCCAGCATTTT. It codes for CASSLGGRNSNQPQHF. The chain links TRBV27 to TRBJ1-5, with no clear D. Germline V gene sequence: CDR1 MNHEY, CDR2 SMNVEV (reference sequence). Trimming removed 2 bases from V and 0 bases from J, with 11 bases in between. CDR3 length: 16 residues.

This clone was seen a handful of times. The chain employs TRBV28 and TRBJ2-5; 7 bases align to TRBD1. Per germline, CDR1 MDHEN and CDR2 SYDVKM. V shed 6 bases, J shed 2 bases, and the junction held 12 bases outside the gene matches. The CDR3 loop spans 16 amino acids. CDR3 sequence reads: CASSRNAGGIQETQYF. CDR3 bases: TGTGCCAGCAGCAGAAACGCAGGGGGTATACAAGAGACCCAGTACTTC.

This clone has just a few counts. The chain recombines TRBV28 with TRBJ2-5, with a possible D match to TRBD2 (6 bases). The CDR3 covers 14 residues. Germline V gene lookup returns CDR1 MDHEN and CDR2 SYDVKM. V lost 3 bases, J lost 2 bases, and 10 bases lay in between. The CDR3 protein is CASSFRGTQETQYF. CDR3 sequence (DNA): TGTGCCAGCAGTTTCCGGGGGACTCAAGAGACCCAGTACTTC. The entire variable domain, with the rest obtained from reference TRBV28 and TRBJ2-5, is as follows: DVKVTQSSRYLVKRTGEKVFLECVQDMDHENMFWYRQDPGLGLRLIYFSYDVKMKEKGDIPEGYSVSREKKERFSLILESASTNQTSMYLCASSFRGTQETQYFGPGTRLLVL.